Included here is one T cell receptor (beta chain) sequence, with context. The antigen remains unidentified. This entry is derived from a study of T cell clonotyping in hematopoietic cell transplantation. Samples: about 28 days before transplant, then days 30, 100 and 180 after. Study outcomes and limitations: No sorting was done, leaving CD4 and CD8 contributions mixed. Pathologically expanded recipient clonotypes increased progressively from day 30 to day 180 as diversity fell.

Only in-frame clones appear in the TCRdb table, and some are missing; sequencing was by immunoSEQ multiplex PCR. The profile shows tens of thousands of clones, around 90% of them singletons. This material consisted of PBMCs, taken 100 days after allogeneic stem cell transplant. This receptor was taken from a female patient in her 50s who had an allogeneic stem cell transplant from a related donor, so the T cells may come from the graft donor. Some clones in this sample may be carry-over from other donors' samples.

In DNA, the CDR3 is TGTGCCAGCAGGACTCGGGACAGGGAGGCTGAAGCTTTCTTT. This gives the protein CASRTRDREAEAFF. This rearrangement joins TRBV6-6 to TRBJ1-1; 9 positions match TRBD1. CDR3 length: 14 residues. The germline gives CDR1 MNHNY, CDR2 SVGAGI (reference sequence). The J segment lost 6 bases and the V segment lost 6 bases, leaving 8 bases of the junction unmatched.